This T cell receptor (beta chain) emerged from a study of T cells in Graves' hyperthyroidism and ophthalmopathy. Findings of the study overall: Ophthalmopathy onset followed model prediction by a median approximately 5.9 months. Most expanded thyroid clonotypes above 0.001 also appeared in blood.

The V gene's germline CDR1 is ENHRY and CDR2 SYGVKD. Trimming took 3 bases from V and 4 from J; bases not matched to a gene: 7. The CDR3 is 16 amino acids. With regard to this clonotype: Its cognate antigen is unknown.

TCR beta CDR3 region amplification was performed from RNA transcripts. A set of HTBI primers served as the primers for a first-round RT-PCR of the TCR CDR3. MiXCR, applied by TCRdb to the multiplex PCR reads, yields one record per CDR3 protein. The table includes about 340,000 distinct CDR3 sequences, roughly a fifth detected once. The receptor comes from a woman between 45 and 65 years old with Graves' hyperthyroidism. What was sequenced was blood. This chain joins TRBV10-3 and TRBJ2-5; 11 bases agree with TRBD2. CDR3 nucleotide sequence: TGTGCCATCAGTGATGCTAGCGGGAGGACGGGAGAGACCCAGTACTTC. It yields the protein CAISDASGRTGETQYF.